The T cell receptor beta chain described here comes from a study of regulatory T cells in long-lasting Graves disease. In germline, CDR1 is SQVTM, CDR2 ANQGSEA. The CDR3 has 16 residues. Between the trimmed V and J ends, which lost 4 bases and 7 bases, there was a span of 26 bases. According to the study, TCR beta libraries were built with iRepertoire HTBI primers and CDR3-region Arm-PCR. In TCRdb, the multiplex PCR reads were re-called with MiXCR into one record per CDR3 protein. The sample holds roughly 500,000 distinct CDR3 sequences, approximately 15% seen once. Time point here: newly diagnosed GD, antithyroid drugs for less than 3 months. With RNA extracted from PBMCs as input, the TCR library was made. In its sample, this clonotype was seen many times. The same data also went into a second study, on T cells in Graves' hyperthyroidism and ophthalmopathy.

The sequence derives from a young man with Graves disease. Sequenced here: peripheral blood mononuclear cells (PBMCs), sampled at new diagnosis, from a patient treated with antithyroid drugs. The chain uses TRBV29-1 and TRBJ2-7; D is uncertain. The CDR3 here is CSVVIGVFGPLGEQYF. The CDR3 bases are TGCAGCGTTGTAATTGGGGTTTTCGGCCCACTGGGTGAGCAGTACTTC.